Listed below are T cell receptor beta chains from one sample, sequenced in a study of T cells in Graves' hyperthyroidism and ophthalmopathy. TCRdb re-called the multiplex PCR reads through MiXCR, storing one row per CDR3 protein. The data contain some 560,000 distinct CDR3 sequences, approximately 14% of them seen just once; the ten biggest clones take up approximately 7.4%. The sequenced sample consisted of blood. These receptors were collected from a woman in her 30s with Graves' hyperthyroidism. Each CDR3 is given with its conserved first and last residue. A D gene is named only where the DNA matches it firmly. Clone size is not always given. Where it is, it says once, few, many or a class for expanded clones.

v_call: TRBV7-2
j_call: TRBJ1-1
clone_size: .
d_call: .
cdr3_aa: CASSLDGRGLNTEAFF
cdr3_nt: TGTGCCAGCAGCTTAGATGGCAGAGGGTTGAACACTGAAGCTTTCTTT

v_call: TRBV5-6
j_call: TRBJ1-1
clone_size: many
d_call: .
cdr3_aa: CASSLMGSTEAFF
cdr3_nt: TGTGCCAGCAGCTTGATGGGGAGCACTGAAGCTTTCTTT

v_call: TRBV6-5
j_call: TRBJ1-3
clone_size: .
d_call: TRBD1
cdr3_aa: CASSYPTGTGVGNTIYF
cdr3_nt: TGTGCCAGCAGTTACCCCACCGGGACAGGGGTCGGAAACACCATATATTTT

v_call: TRBV27
j_call: TRBJ1-1
clone_size: .
d_call: .
cdr3_aa: CASSEVTEAFF
cdr3_nt: TGTGCCAGCAGTGAAGTCACTGAAGCTTTCTTT

v_call: TRBV20-1
j_call: TRBJ1-1
clone_size: once
d_call: .
cdr3_aa: CSASQAGAGTEAFF
cdr3_nt: TGCAGTGCTAGTCAGGCGGGGGCAGGGACTGAAGCTTTCTTT

v_call: TRBV20-1
j_call: TRBJ2-1
clone_size: .
d_call: TRBD2
cdr3_aa: CSAASGRANEQFF
cdr3_nt: TGCAGTGCTGCTAGCGGGAGGGCTAATGAGCAGTTCTTC

v_call: TRBV10-2
j_call: TRBJ1-1
clone_size: .
d_call: .
cdr3_aa: CASSPGSPAFF
cdr3_nt: TGCGCCAGCAGCCCGGGGAGCCCAGCTTTCTTT

v_call: TRBV27
j_call: TRBJ1-2
clone_size: many
d_call: .
cdr3_aa: CASSLKVQDINYGYTF
cdr3_nt: TGTGCCAGCAGTTTAAAGGTCCAGGATATCAACTATGGCTACACCTTC

v_call: TRBV6-1
j_call: TRBJ2-1
clone_size: .
d_call: .
cdr3_aa: CAARRDPDNEQFF
cdr3_nt: TGTGCCGCGAGGCGGGACCCGGACAATGAGCAGTTCTTC

v_call: TRBV6-1
j_call: TRBJ2-1
clone_size: .
d_call: TRBD2
cdr3_aa: CASSRGRVNEQFF
cdr3_nt: TGTGCCAGCAGCAGAGGGAGGGTCAATGAGCAGTTCTTC

v_call: TRBV5-1
j_call: TRBJ2-7
clone_size: many
d_call: .
cdr3_aa: CASSLGGHNYEQYF
cdr3_nt: TGCGCCAGCAGCTTGGGCGGACATAACTACGAGCAGTACTTC

v_call: TRBV20-1
j_call: TRBJ2-7
clone_size: .
d_call: TRBD2
cdr3_aa: CSARDPASGRAQNEQYF
cdr3_nt: TGCAGTGCTAGAGATCCGGCTAGCGGGAGGGCCCAGAACGAGCAGTACTTC

v_call: TRBV11-2
j_call: TRBJ2-3
clone_size: .
d_call: TRBD1
cdr3_aa: CASSQDRGHTDTQYF
cdr3_nt: TGTGCCAGCAGCCAAGACAGGGGTCACACAGATACGCAGTATTTT

v_call: TRBV10-3
j_call: TRBJ2-2
clone_size: few
d_call: .
cdr3_aa: CATAGTNTGELFF
cdr3_nt: TGTGCCACAGCCGGGACGAACACCGGGGAGCTGTTTTTT

v_call: TRBV30
j_call: TRBJ1-1
clone_size: many
d_call: .
cdr3_aa: CAWSISENTEAFF
cdr3_nt: TGTGCCTGGAGTATATCAGAGAACACTGAAGCTTTCTTT

v_call: TRBV6-1
j_call: TRBJ2-1
clone_size: few
d_call: .
cdr3_aa: CASSYGGPSEQFF
cdr3_nt: TGTGCCAGCAGTTATGGTGGTCCTAGTGAGCAGTTCTTC

v_call: TRBV12-3/TRBV12-4
j_call: TRBJ1-4
clone_size: few
d_call: .
cdr3_aa: CASSLAWGGNEKLVF
cdr3_nt: TGTGCCAGCAGTTTAGCGTGGGGAGGTAATGAAAAACTGGTTTTT

v_call: TRBV7-9
j_call: TRBJ1-2
clone_size: few
d_call: TRBD1
cdr3_aa: CASSFHPTGGDYGYTF
cdr3_nt: TGTGCCAGCAGCTTCCACCCGACAGGGGGCGACTATGGCTACACCTTC

v_call: TRBV12-5
j_call: TRBJ2-2
clone_size: few
d_call: .
cdr3_aa: CASGPTNTGELFF
cdr3_nt: TGTGCTAGTGGCCCTACGAACACCGGGGAGCTGTTTTTT

v_call: TRBV5-5
j_call: TRBJ2-1
clone_size: .
d_call: .
cdr3_aa: CASSQDRGREHGEQFF
cdr3_nt: TGTGCCAGCAGCCAAGATCGGGGGCGGGAGCATGGTGAGCAGTTCTTC

v_call: TRBV28
j_call: TRBJ2-5
clone_size: many
d_call: .
cdr3_aa: CASSSQGWRAEQETQYF
cdr3_nt: TGTGCCAGCAGTTCCCAGGGGTGGAGGGCCGAACAAGAGACCCAGTACTTC

v_call: TRBV7-6
j_call: TRBJ2-7
clone_size: many
d_call: TRBD1
cdr3_aa: CASSDRGSSYEQYF
cdr3_nt: TGTGCCAGCAGCGACAGGGGGAGTTCCTACGAGCAGTACTTC

v_call: TRBV18
j_call: TRBJ1-4
clone_size: many
d_call: TRBD1
cdr3_aa: CASSRTGVGEKLFF
cdr3_nt: TGTGCCAGCTCACGGACAGGGGTCGGTGAAAAACTGTTTTTT

v_call: TRBV6-1
j_call: TRBJ1-1
clone_size: few
d_call: .
cdr3_aa: CATTRMLSTEAFF
cdr3_nt: TGTGCCACGACCCGCATGTTGAGCACTGAAGCTTTCTTT

v_call: TRBV28
j_call: TRBJ2-4
clone_size: many
d_call: TRBD1
cdr3_aa: CASSLPSDRNKVPAKNIQYF
cdr3_nt: TGTGCCAGCAGTTTGCCCTCGGACAGGAACAAAGTACCGGCCAAAAACATTCAGTACTTC